This TCR beta chain is drawn from a study of cytomegalovirus exposure and HLA in healthy donors. The data were produced by immunoSEQ multiplex PCR, yet TCRdb's version contains in-frame clones alone and is incomplete. There are approximately 210,000 clones in the sample; about 82% occur only once, and over 1.3% lies in the top ten. Study-wide results and limits: Per published reports, the classifier diagnosed cytomegalovirus status with high specificity and sensitivity. Listed as cytomegalovirus-associated were 170 or so TCR beta chains.

Trimming cost V 5 bases and J 6 bases, with 7 bases left between them. In germline, CDR1 is SEHNR, CDR2 FQNEAQ (reference sequence). There are 11 residues in the CDR3. Note on this clone: No antigen is known for it.

V is TRBV7-9 and J is TRBJ1-1; no firm D call. Sample: PBMCs. This clonotype originated in a woman between 18 and 29 years old in good health and CMV-seronegative. The CDR3 reads CASSPTAEAFF. The CDR3 DNA reads as TGTGCCAGCAGCCCCACGGCTGAAGCTTTCTTT.